This is a list of T cell receptor beta chains from one sample in a study of OX40 agonist ivuxolimab in advanced cancers. Method: immunoSEQ multiplex PCR; TCRdb's copy keeps in-frame clones and lacks some. Of 35,000 to 40,000 clones in the sample, approximately 78% are singletons; the top ten hold around 1.9%. The source material was CD4+ or CD8+ T cells sorted from blood, sampled in a trial of the OX40 agonist ivuxolimab. These receptors came from an adult with an advanced solid tumor such as melanoma, head and neck, liver or kidney cancer. Each CDR3 is given without its conserved first and last residue.

v_gene	j_gene	CDR3aa
TRBV6-5	TRBJ1-6	ASSYSGLHSPLH
TRBV4-1	TRBJ1-2	ASSQPRRGYT
TRBV30	TRBJ2-2	AWSVLNTGELF
TRBV11-2	TRBJ2-1	ASSSRRALNEQF
TRBV5-1	TRBJ2-5	ASSLVGETQY
TRBV27	TRBJ1-4	ASGPDSLF
TRBV9	TRBJ2-1	ASSVYSGGDNEQF
TRBV2	TRBJ2-7	ASRETNWDEQY
TRBV2	TRBJ2-1	ASRTSGLYNEQF
TRBV11-2	TRBJ1-6	ASSLSLSSTRSPLH
TRBV18	TRBJ1-1	ASSPSGRGLVSTEAF
TRBV4-2	TRBJ2-3	ASSPGPTDTQY
TRBV4-1	TRBJ2-2	ANHGTGASGTRILPIYGELF
TRBV4-2	TRBJ1-3	ASSQDNLQGNTIY
TRBV5-1	TRBJ2-1	ASSIFGQGAGEQF
TRBV4-1	TRBJ2-7	ASSQVRTHHESSYEQY
TRBV4-2	TRBJ2-1	ASSQVYPLLAGLDNEQF
TRBV6-1	TRBJ2-7	ASSNRRTSGSEQY